This T cell receptor (beta chain) is drawn from a study of cytomegalovirus exposure and HLA in healthy donors (dated by TCRdb to 2016 to 2017). Regarding the study in general: According to a later analysis, the approximately 130 validation repertoires were produced on the same platform as the 666 repertoires of the first cohort. Along with the roughly 700-subject first cohort, a separate validation cohort of roughly 110 different subjects was used. The study aimed to test whether signatures of past pathogen exposure could be identified by cataloging public T cell receptors. The study combined high-throughput TCR immunosequencing, statistical association of individual TCRs with disease status, and machine learning to predict cytomegalovirus infection status. Beyond this particular receptor, the publication reports: The study listed 164 TCR beta chains as associated with cytomegalovirus. The classifier was reported to diagnose cytomegalovirus status with high specificity and sensitivity in both the original and validation cohorts. A later analysis had no HLA typing for the validation cohort, so co-occurrence there was scored across all 130 or so repertoires. While some public TCRs were present in many individuals, most TCR sequences turned up only very rarely across donors. The authors suggested that the approach could potentially be generalized to other disease states and immunological phenotypes. A later analysis found that TCRs clustered in the first cohort also tended to co-occur in the roughly 120 validation repertoires, with approximately 94% of cluster scores above 0. In vitro tests confirmed that a few of the cytomegalovirus-associated TCR beta chains recognize cytomegalovirus antigens.

The donors belonged to the validation cohort of under 150 subjects, which was separate from the approximately 680-subject first cohort. CDR1 and CDR2, looked up from the germline V gene (reference sequence), are MNHEY and SMNVEV. V loses 2 bases at its end and J loses 3 bases; junction bases beyond the gene matches: 17. Including the terminal cysteine and phenylalanine, the CDR3 comprises 19 residues. The kept DNA is CDR3 alone, 57 bases in frame from the first base. The library relied on the immunoSEQ multiplex PCR assay. Concerning the study's data processing: To diagnose cytomegalovirus status from the catalog of TCR beta chain sequences, a statistical classification framework was built. TCRdb's version of the immuneACCESS table is confined to in-frame rearrangements and falls short of the full clone set. An unresolved V gene accounts for under half of the shortfall where checked; the remainder is of unknown origin. For V, J and clone size, that table is used; D and trimming come from the DNA. The sample table records some 240,000 clones; more than 75% of these occur just once. The ten largest clones add up to 2% to 2.5% of the sample.

On this clone: The antigen it recognizes is unknown. No quality values exist for individual bases; no much larger clone is one base distant.

The receptor's source is a woman between 18 and 29 years old in good health and CMV-seropositive. The sequence links TRBV27 to TRBJ2-7; 9 of the junction bases match TRBD2. Sequences were obtained from PBMCs. The DNA is TGTGCCAGCAGTTTAGGACGAACCCTTGGCGGGAGGGCCCTCTACGAGCAGTACTTC. Translation gives CASSLGRTLGGRALYEQYF.